This TCR beta chain was obtained from a study of cytomegalovirus exposure and HLA in healthy donors (dated by TCRdb to about 2017). Regarding the complete study: An earlier analysis of several hundred of the donors reported 250 to 300 Gb of sequence data and more than 90 million unique TCR beta sequences from about 180 million T cells. The study was designed to test whether signatures of past pathogen exposure could be identified by cataloging public T cell receptors. Every repertoire in the discovery cohort had been generated on one and the same sequencing platform. Several DR-DQ haplotypes were handled as single units for association and clustering, since linkage in the cohort was strong. Of the approximately 400 genotyped donors, 80% to 90% were placed in the genetic ancestry cluster associated with self-reported Caucasian donors. The later analysis used no new phenotypic data to find candidate immune exposures, relying instead on TCR beta sequences and their occurrence across donors. Among about 360 genotyped donors of the cohort, an average of roughly 240,000 unique TCR beta nucleotide sequences were sequenced per donor, approximately 20% of them non-productive. Typing coverage varied by locus: roughly 629-630 donors for A, B, C, DRB1 and DQB1; approximately 560 for DQA1; approximately 610 for DPA1; fewer than 480 for DPB1. The study combined high-throughput TCR immunosequencing, statistical association of individual TCRs with disease status, and machine learning to predict cytomegalovirus infection status. A later analysis re-examined previously published TCR beta repertoires from roughly 720 donors and added high-resolution HLA genotyping to investigate patterns of TCR occurrence. Class I and class II HLA loci were covered by the typing at four-digit resolution. Genome-wide SNP genotypes for about 65% of the 666 donors were used in a later genetic analysis, which treated that subset as a discovery cohort. In an earlier analysis of more than 550 of the donors, high-throughput TCR beta sequencing was used to judge whether each TCR beta V gene segment behaved as functional or pseudogenic. Besides the first cohort of roughly 660 subjects, a separate validation cohort made up of 95 to 150 different subjects was used. Donor age, sex, ethnicity and CMV serostatus were compiled alongside the repertoire data. Using immunosequencing, the study profiled T cell repertoires from 666 subjects and related those repertoires to cytomegalovirus serostatus. Around 330 gigabases of sequencing data and tens of millions of unique TCR sequences made up an early release that covered approximately 700 HLA-typed donors. The full study reports these points: When HLA alleles, especially DR and DQ, strongly co-occurred, attributing TCR associations to individual alleles was difficult. Compared with equally common non-associated chains, HLA-associated TCR beta chains in a later analysis were more clonally expanded and had lower generation probabilities. The classifier was reported to diagnose cytomegalovirus status with high specificity and sensitivity in both the original and validation cohorts. This cohort had only TCR beta chains sequenced, and the lack of alpha or paired-chain data limited which features could be detected. A further reported finding was that TCR beta sequences accurately predicted the HLA-A and HLA-B alleles for most subjects in the first cohort. Across donors, most TCR sequences were observed very rarely, whereas some public TCRs were present in many individuals. A cluster of highly shared sequence variants was judged likely to be a technical artifact of the sequencing pipeline. According to a later analysis, parvovirus B19, influenza, CMV and Epstein-Barr virus appeared linked to several top co-occurrence clusters. In vitro tests confirmed that a few of the cytomegalovirus-associated TCR beta chains recognize cytomegalovirus antigens. Presence/absence analyses assumed roughly uniform sequencing depth across donors, an assumption that may not hold. According to a later analysis, TCR association rates differed among HLA loci, with DRB1 alleles showing the most associated TCRs and HLA-C alleles showing the fewest. In an earlier analysis of some 500 of the donors, most TCR beta V segments were observed in productive rearrangements about 87% or about 30% of the time, broadly matching IMGT annotations. A later genetic analysis reported fewer N-insertions in productive TCRs among donors in an Asian-associated ancestry cluster than the roughly 720-donor mean. Because some donors lacked HLA typing at each locus, the association tests relied only on the typed subset. The earlier analysis of about 600 of the donors excluded approximately 15 rarely observed V segments, including chromosome 9 orphons, because counts were too low. In a later analysis, most CMV-associated TCR beta chains were found to appear HLA-restricted, with HLA associations seemingly driven largely by CMV exposure. In a later genetic analysis, a missense DCLRE1C variant was associated with V-gene and J-gene trimming of TCR beta chains, and the association was replicated in an independent cohort. CMV serostatus was the only immune exposure information available for the cohort. Linkage disequilibrium might explain the correlated functional status among segregating V segments, but an unknown experimental factor could not be excluded. Because the 87-base-pair reads could not distinguish some IMGT-functional V segments, including TRBV6-2 and TRBV6-3, those segments were excluded. The authors suggested that the approach could potentially be generalized to other disease states and immunological phenotypes. Specific HLA alleles were associated with 18,000 or so TCR beta sequences at a false discovery rate of 0.05 in a later analysis. The study listed 150 to 200 TCR beta chains as associated with cytomegalovirus.

The library was obtained by the immunoSEQ multiplex PCR assay. For the multiplex PCR, a mixture combining 60 forward primers for TCR Vbeta segments and 13 reverse primers for TCR Jbeta segments was used. The CDR3 region of rearranged TCR beta genes was amplified from genomic DNA with a multiplex PCR assay. Amplified TCR beta libraries were sequenced as 87-base-pair reads on the Illumina HiSeq System. As for the original processing: In a later analysis, tens of millions of unique TCR beta chains were counted across the 650 to 700 repertoires, and about 10 million of these chains were shared by at least two donors. Raw reads were error-corrected and collapsed into unique sequences with a nearest-neighbor algorithm that merged closely related sequences to remove PCR and sequencing errors. V, D and J gene segments were assigned by aligning CDR3 sequences to IMGT reference sequences. For a sequence to be retained, a match of at least six nucleotides to both a V gene segment and a J gene segment was required. A rearrangement counted as productive if the CDR3 had no stop codons and remained in frame with V and J, and every other rearrangement counted as non-productive. CDR3 was defined by IMGT convention, running from the second conserved V-encoded cysteine to the conserved J-encoded phenylalanine. The earlier analysis of about 590 of the donors excluded sequences that lacked an unambiguous match to a single V gene segment. An earlier analysis of a few hundred of the donors classified V segments as functional when productive rearrangements were above 56.7% and as segregating when the standard deviation between donors was above 5%. A statistical classification framework was built for diagnosing cytomegalovirus status from the catalog of TCR beta chain sequences. In a later analysis, V and J genes were assigned by comparing TCR nucleotide sequences against IMGT/GENE-DB human TR gene sequences. Using the TCRdist pipeline, a later analysis assigned CDR3 sequences along with most-parsimonious VDJ recombination scenarios. In a later analysis, every TCR beta chain was defined by the combination of its CDR3 amino acid sequence and its V-gene family, and reads without a unique V-gene family were dropped. A later analysis removed 600 or so highly shared, low-generation-probability nucleotide sequences to deal with suspected cross-contamination and a sequencing artifact. In a later analysis, a clonal expansion index was calculated for each public chain from normalized within-repertoire ranks of inferred template counts. A later analysis computed generation probabilities with a VDJ recombination model fitted to out-of-frame rearrangements, and checked the results against IGoR. Hypergeometric tests were used in a later analysis to score TCR-TCR, TCR-HLA and TCR-CMV co-occurrence, with a repertoire-size bias correction applied to the TCR pairs. False discovery rates were estimated in a later analysis by permuting HLA or CMV assignments 20 times. A later analysis grouped co-occurring TCRs with DBSCAN, adding TCRdist sequence similarity when clustering within HLA-allele-positive subsets. Repertoires with fewer than 30,000 or more than 120,000 public chains were left out of co-occurrence clustering, as were five repertoires with anomalous nucleotide sharing. Drawn from immuneACCESS, this table holds only the in-frame rearrangements with V and J called that TCRdb kept. Clones are partly lost; checked studies trace under half to an unresolved V gene and leave the rest unexplained. V, J and clone size were drawn from that table, and D and trimming were deduced from the DNA. Counted in this sample were under 250,000 clones; about 79% of them appeared once. The biggest ten clones account for approximately 1.8% of the sample.

The CDR1 and CDR2 encoded by the germline V gene are LGHNA and YSLEER. The CDR3 goes from the cysteine to the phenylalanine over 21 residues. The entry retains the CDR3 DNA only, 63 bases that are in frame from base 1. The V end gives up 1 base and the J end 5 bases, leaving 20 bases in the junction not matched to a gene. Comment on this clone: What antigen it recognizes has not been identified. No clone much larger than this one lies a single base away; base qualities are absent.

The cohort comprised 710 or so healthy bone marrow donors. At the time of sampling, every cohort member was nominally healthy, though immune exposures that went unrecorded were likely present. The donor tested CMV seronegative and was one of the 352 seronegative cohort members. A peripheral blood sample was collected from each donor, and TCR beta sequencing was performed on peripheral blood mononuclear cells. Genomic DNA was extracted from the blood cell samples with the Qiagen DNeasy Blood Extraction Kit. Sequencing was done on a sample of PBMCs. Recombination connected TRBV4-3 to TRBJ2-1; 10 bases in the middle match TRBD2. This TCR derives from a male donor in good health and CMV-seronegative. The CDR3 protein is CASSQGAGGTSASFSHNEQFF. The sequence in DNA is TGCGCCAGCAGCCAAGGAGCTGGGGGGACTAGCGCCTCTTTTTCCCACAATGAGCAGTTCTTC.